This T cell receptor beta chain was sequenced for a study of blood T cell repertoires in COVID-19. Looking at the study overall: From T cells, B-cell-depleted T cells, or PBMCs came the material, which was cDNA or gDNA.

The CDR3 runs to 13 residues. V lost 3 bases and J lost 0, with 9 bases in between. Germline CDR1 is DFQATT and CDR2 is SNEGSKA (reference sequence). In the study's own analysis: Counts of nucleated cells, estimated from reference gene primer amplification, were obtained. The protocol was immunoSEQ multiplex PCR, while the TCRdb copy is restricted to in-frame clones and leaves out a portion. The DNA gave D and trimming, while V, J and clone size come from that table. Found here are approximately 90,000 clones, 70% to 80% of them singletons; the top ten hold about half. The sample taken for sequencing was peripheral blood. This chain connects TRBV20-1 to TRBJ2-7; D is unresolved. The origin of this receptor is a human donor in a cohort sampled during active COVID-19. Here the CDR3 DNA reads TGCAGTGCTAGTTCCTCTAACTCCTACGAGCAGTACTTC. This codes for CSASSSNSYEQYF.